The 16 T cell receptor beta chains in this list originate from one sample, sequenced in a study of blood T cell repertoires in COVID-19. Libraries were prepared by immunoSEQ multiplex PCR; TCRdb keeps only in-frame clonotypes and omits some of them. The sample carries about 160,000 clones, around 84% recorded once. Sequencing used PBMCs or T cells enriched from blood (not recorded which). These receptors were obtained from a man aged 40-49 years who had recovered from COVID-19.

The chain recombines TRBV21-1 with TRBJ1-3; the tabulated D call, TRBD1, remains unverified against the DNA. TRBV21-1 has pseudogene status. The CDR3 is made up of 18 amino acids. CDR3 DNA sequence: TGTGCCAGCAGGAACCCTCCGGGACAGAGATCCTCTGGAAACACCATATATTTT. It translates to CASRNPPGQRSSGNTIYF.

The chain employs TRBV5-1 and TRBJ1-4; D perhaps matches TRBD1 (6 bases). CDR1 is SGHRS and CDR2 is YFSETQ in the germline V gene. This CDR3 is 14 amino acids long. The V gene lost 0 bases and the J gene lost 8 bases, with 11 bases spanning the gap. This chain's CDR3 is CASSLEGGGEKLFF. The CDR3 bases are TGCGCCAGCAGCTTGGAAGGGGGAGGGGAAAAACTGTTTTTT. Using reference TRBV5-1 and TRBJ1-4 for the parts outside the CDR3, the full variable domain is KAGVTQTPRYLIKTRGQQVTLSCSPISGHRSVSWYQQTPGQGLQFLFEYFSETQRNKGNFPGRFSGRQFSNSRSEMNVSTLELGDSALYLCASSLEGGGEKLFFGSGTQLSVL.

The rearrangement uses TRBV23-1 and TRBJ2-2; TRBD2 aligns across 15 bases. TRBV23-1 is known as an ORF, though its function is uncertain. The CDR3 length is 20 residues. J lost 4 bases, V lost 3 bases, and 12 bases had no gene match. CDR3 in amino acids: CASSQLGLAGGPGATGELFF. The CDR3 nucleotides are TGCGCCAGCAGTCAGTTGGGACTAGCGGGGGGCCCCGGAGCCACCGGGGAGCTGTTTTTT.

CDR3 sequence reads: CASSYSGTSGVQETQYF. The DNA of the CDR3 is TGCGCCAGCAGTTACTCCGGGACTAGCGGGGTACAAGAGACCCAGTACTTC. The V call is TRBV5-1, the J call TRBJ2-5; 13 bases match TRBD2. Trimming cost V 5 bases and J 2 bases; bases outside gene matches: 9. Germline assignment: CDR1 SGHRS and CDR2 YFSETQ. The CDR3 extends over 17 amino acids.

The gene calls are TRBV10-3 and TRBJ1-1; D is unclear. The V gene's germline CDR1 is ENHRY and CDR2 SYGVKD. V was clipped by 0 bases and J by 7 bases, with 3 bases between them. The CDR3 contains 11 residues. Here the CDR3 reads CAISESREAFF. The CDR3 DNA is TGTGCCATCAGTGAGTCCCGTGAAGCTTTCTTT.

The chain combines TRBV7-3 with TRBJ2-3, with TRBD1 as a possible D gene (6 bases). Germline values: CDR1 SGHTA, CDR2 FQGTGA. Trimming took off 1 base at V and 3 bases at J, with 14 bases between the two ends. The CDR3 has 16 amino acids. CDR3 amino acids: CASSLIIGGVTDTQYF. In nucleotides, the CDR3 is TGTGCCAGCAGCTTAATTATAGGGGGTGTTACAGATACGCAGTATTTT.

The chain uses TRBV3-1 (or the pseudogene TRBV3-2) and TRBJ2-3, with 15 bases matching TRBD2. Trimming cost V 4 bases and J 4 bases; bases outside gene matches: 12. From germline, CDR1 is LGHDT and CDR2 YNNKEL (reference sequence). The CDR3 runs to 19 residues. CDR3 region: CASSRDPGTSGGWADTQYF. The DNA for the CDR3 is TGTGCCAGCAGCCGGGACCCAGGGACTAGCGGGGGGTGGGCAGATACGCAGTATTTT.

This clone was counted only a few times. V gene TRBV19 combines with J gene TRBJ1-2; 7 positions agree with TRBD1. The CDR3 loop spans 14 amino acids. V lost 1 base, J lost 2 bases, and 1 base stayed unmatched. Looked up from germline, CDR1 is LNHDA and CDR2 is SQIVND (reference sequence). CDR3 amino acids: CASSIGQGNYGYTF. The CDR3 DNA follows: TGTGCCAGTAGTATAGGACAGGGAAACTATGGCTACACCTTC.

Note on this clone: The junction departs from the called germline gene at one end, perhaps through a read error. The chain has TRBV24-1 and TRBJ2-1, with 7 nucleotides matching TRBD2. The CDR3 spans 16 residues. Germline V gene data show CDR1 as KGHDR and CDR2 as SFDVKD. The CDR3 coding sequence is TGTGCCACCAGTGATCCCCGGGACTACTCCAACAATGAGCAGTTCTTC. This encodes CATSDPRDYSNNEQFF.

V usage is TRBV20-1 and J usage is TRBJ2-5, with TRBD1 identical over 8 bases. Trimming cost V 3 bases and J 5 bases; bases outside gene matches: 5. Germline V gives CDR1 DFQATT, CDR2 SNEGSKA (reference sequence). The CDR3 spans 13 residues. The CDR3 sequence: CSASDRGRETQYF. CDR3 nucleotide sequence: TGCAGTGCTAGTGACAGGGGCCGGGAGACCCAGTACTTC.

This clone has a single count. V is TRBV11-3 and J is TRBJ2-2, with D possibly TRBD2 on 5 matching bases. Germline V gives CDR1 SGHNT, CDR2 YENEEA. Trimming pared 4 bases from V and 0 bases from J, leaving 12 bases between. This CDR3 spans 16 amino acids. CDR3 amino acids: CASSSSRAPNTGELFF. The CDR3 nucleotides read TGTGCCAGCAGCTCCTCGAGGGCCCCGAACACCGGGGAGCTGTTTTTT.

The rearrangement links TRBV30 to TRBJ1-1; D is unresolved. The V gene lost 0 bases and the J gene lost 0 bases, with 20 bases spanning the gap. The CDR3 contains 18 residues. Germline-derived CDR1 and CDR2 are GTSNPN and SVGIG (reference sequence). The chain's CDR3 is CAWSVYVLQLTMNTEAFF. Here the CDR3 DNA reads TGTGCCTGGAGTGTCTATGTACTCCAGCTGACTATGAACACTGAAGCTTTCTTT.

This clone was counted once. This chain connects TRBV30 to TRBJ1-2, with 9 nucleotides matching TRBD1. The CDR3 is 14 amino acids. Trimming removed 1 base from V and 2 bases from J; junction bases left unmatched: 2. Germline V gene data show CDR1 as GTSNPN and CDR2 as SVGIG (reference sequence). The CDR3 loop reads CAWSGDRENYGYTF. The CDR3 coding sequence is TGTGCCTGGAGTGGGGACAGGGAGAACTATGGCTACACCTTC.

The J gene is TRBJ2-5, the V gene TRBV18; TRBD1 agrees at 8 bases. CDR1 and CDR2 (germline): KGHSH, LQKENI. The CDR3 loop spans 13 amino acids. V dropped 6 bases and J dropped 3; count of bases not matched to a gene: 3. CDR3 sequence (DNA): TGTGCCAGCTCGCCGGACAGGGAAGAGACCCAGTACTTC. Its translation: CASSPDREETQYF.

The chain couples TRBV19 to TRBJ2-2, with D possibly being TRBD1 (5 bases). V shed 4 bases and J shed 8 bases, with 14 bases lying between them. CDR1 LNHDA and CDR2 SQIVND come from the germline V gene (reference sequence). The CDR3 length is 14 residues. DNA for the CDR3: TGTGCCAGTAGTACACGGACAATCCCAGGGGAGCTGTTTTTT. Translated: CASSTRTIPGELFF.

The chain employs TRBV5-1 and TRBJ2-3, with 9 bases fitting TRBD2. This CDR3 comprises 20 residues. The J segment lost 4 bases and the V segment lost 3 bases, leaving 21 bases of the junction unmatched. Looked up from germline, CDR1 is SGHRS and CDR2 is YFSETQ. In DNA, the CDR3 is TGCGCCAGCAGCTCCCAGGCGTCCACCGGGACTAGCTTTCGGGCAGATACGCAGTATTTT. This codes for CASSSQASTGTSFRADTQYF.